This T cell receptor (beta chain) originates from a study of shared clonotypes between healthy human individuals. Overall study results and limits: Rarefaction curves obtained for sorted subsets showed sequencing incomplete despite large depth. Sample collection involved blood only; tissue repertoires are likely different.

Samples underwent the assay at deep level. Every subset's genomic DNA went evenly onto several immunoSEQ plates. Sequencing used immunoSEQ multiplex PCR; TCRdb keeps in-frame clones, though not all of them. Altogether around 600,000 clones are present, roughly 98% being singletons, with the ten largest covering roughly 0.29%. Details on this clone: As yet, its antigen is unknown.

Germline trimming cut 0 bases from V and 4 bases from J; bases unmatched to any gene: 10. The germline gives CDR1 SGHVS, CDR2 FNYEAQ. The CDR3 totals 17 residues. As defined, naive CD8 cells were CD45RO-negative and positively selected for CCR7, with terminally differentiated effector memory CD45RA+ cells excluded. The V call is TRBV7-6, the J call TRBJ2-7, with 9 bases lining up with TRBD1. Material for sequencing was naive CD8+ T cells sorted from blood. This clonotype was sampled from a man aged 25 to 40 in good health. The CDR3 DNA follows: TGTGCCAGCAGCTTAGCGGCGGGCGTACAGGGGGCTTACGAGCAGTACTTC. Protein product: CASSLAAGVQGAYEQYF.